There are many counts of the clone carrying this T cell receptor (beta chain). This sample is part of a study of molecular identifiers for immune sequencing clone quantification. The CDR3 runs 13 residues. Per the germline V gene, CDR1 is MGHRA and CDR2 is YSYEKL. With 5 bases removed from V and 1 base from J, the gap between germline ends came to 8 bases. Libraries of bulk TCR were made by previously described methods (with listed TCR primers). MiXCR, run by TCRdb on the PCR reads, gives a single entry per CDR3 protein. The table lists approximately 550,000 distinct CDR3 sequences, around 25% of them singletons.

The origin of this receptor is a human donor in good health. Some libraries in this study had Jurkat cell RNA spiked in. The chain couples TRBV4-1 to TRBJ1-1, with D uncertain. The specimen was naive CD8+ T cells from blood, with Jurkat cell RNA spiked in. Sample subset: FACS-sorted CD8+CD4-CCR7+CD45RA+ naive T cells. CDR3 in DNA: TGCGCCAGCAGCGACAATTCGAACACTGAAGCTTTCTTT. The encoded protein is CASSDNSNTEAFF.